This T cell receptor (beta chain) was recorded in a study of blood T cell repertoires in COVID-19. Worth noting for this clone: Sequence at one end of the junction differs from germline and may be a read error. Other DNA sequences from this sample encode an identical CDR3 as well.

Germline CDR1 MDHEN, CDR2 SYDVKM. The CDR3 contains 12 residues. Clones were sequenced by immunoSEQ multiplex PCR, and TCRdb holds only the in-frame ones, with some missing. In the table there are some 250,000 clones, approximately 86% of which are singletons. The chain carries TRBV28 and TRBJ2-7; D remains unclear. Sequencing used peripheral blood. The receptor was derived from a human donor in a cohort sampled during active COVID-19. In DNA, the CDR3 is TGTGCTAGCAGTCCGGTTGATTACGAGCAGTACTTC. Protein product: CASSPVDYEQYF.